These T cell receptor beta chains were read from a single sample in a study of T cell repertoires in cytomegalovirus infection. TCRdb reprocessed the reads via MiXCR and lists one record per CDR3 protein. The sample includes 250,000 to 350,000 distinct CDR3 sequences, roughly a quarter seen only once; the top ten take around 14%. Input material: PBMCs. These receptors originate from a human donor in good health (CMV status not recorded). Some clones in this sample may be carry-over from other donors' samples. Both conserved end residues are part of each CDR3. A D gene is named only where the DNA matches it firmly. Not all rows give a size; the values are once, few, many and, for expanded clones, a class.

j_call: TRBJ2-1; v_call: TRBV7-3; cdr3_length: 13; d_call: -; clone_size: many; cdr3_aa: CASSFRADNEQFF; cdr3_nt: TGTGCCAGCAGCTTCCGGGCGGACAATGAGCAGTTCTTC
j_call: TRBJ1-6; v_call: TRBV30; cdr3_length: 16; d_call: -; clone_size: few; cdr3_aa: CACHSAGPSDNSPLHF; cdr3_nt: TGTGCCTGCCATAGCGCCGGGCCCTCGGATAATTCACCCCTCCACTTT
j_call: TRBJ2-1; v_call: TRBV4-1; cdr3_length: 16; d_call: TRBD2; clone_size: -; cdr3_aa: CASSHPGLADYNEQFF; cdr3_nt: TGTGCCAGCAGCCATCCGGGACTAGCGGATTACAATGAGCAGTTCTTC
j_call: TRBJ2-2; v_call: TRBV27; cdr3_length: 15; d_call: TRBD2; clone_size: -; cdr3_aa: CATTRLAGYTGELFF; cdr3_nt: TGTGCCACCACCCGCCTAGCGGGATACACCGGGGAGCTGTTTTTT
j_call: TRBJ1-4; v_call: TRBV28; cdr3_length: 16; d_call: -; clone_size: few; cdr3_aa: CASSAVSGSLGEKLFF; cdr3_nt: TGTGCCAGCAGCGCCGTCTCCGGGTCCCTAGGGGAAAAACTGTTTTTT
j_call: TRBJ2-6; v_call: TRBV6-2/TRBV6-3; cdr3_length: 13; d_call: -; clone_size: -; cdr3_aa: CASRLSRLNVLTF; cdr3_nt: TGTGCCAGCAGACTTTCTAGACTCAACGTCCTGACTTTC
j_call: TRBJ2-1; v_call: TRBV6-2/TRBV6-3; cdr3_length: 17; d_call: TRBD2; clone_size: -; cdr3_aa: CASSYPLGSGGTNEQFF; cdr3_nt: TGTGCCAGCAGTTACCCCTTGGGTAGCGGGGGGACCAATGAGCAGTTCTTC
j_call: TRBJ2-7; v_call: TRBV7-2; cdr3_length: 13; d_call: -; clone_size: many; cdr3_aa: CASSLAPLYEQYF; cdr3_nt: TGTGCCAGCAGCTTAGCGCCTCTCTACGAGCAGTACTTC
j_call: TRBJ2-3; v_call: TRBV20-1; cdr3_length: 15; d_call: TRBD2; clone_size: -; cdr3_aa: CSAREPTSPTDTQYF; cdr3_nt: TGCAGTGCTAGAGAGCCGACTAGCCCCACAGATACGCAGTATTTT
j_call: TRBJ1-5; v_call: TRBV19; cdr3_length: 17; d_call: -; clone_size: few; cdr3_aa: CASSIGPRGGGNQPQHF; cdr3_nt: TGTGCCAGTAGTATCGGACCCCGGGGTGGGGGCAATCAGCCCCAGCATTTT
j_call: TRBJ1-6; v_call: TRBV12-3/TRBV12-4; cdr3_length: 14; d_call: -; clone_size: many; cdr3_aa: CASSLGTGNSPLHF; cdr3_nt: TGTGCCAGCAGTTTAGGGACGGGGAATTCACCCCTCCACTTT
j_call: TRBJ2-1; v_call: TRBV7-2; cdr3_length: 15; d_call: -; clone_size: many; cdr3_aa: CASSPEAISYNEQFF; cdr3_nt: TGTGCCAGCAGCCCGGAGGCGATATCCTACAATGAGCAGTTCTTC
j_call: TRBJ2-3; v_call: TRBV6-5; cdr3_length: 15; d_call: TRBD2; clone_size: -; cdr3_aa: CASITGGAGGRTQYF; cdr3_nt: TGTGCCAGCATAACGGGGGGAGCGGGAGGGCGGACGCAGTATTTT
j_call: TRBJ2-3; v_call: TRBV12-3/TRBV12-4; cdr3_length: 14; d_call: -; clone_size: -; cdr3_aa: CASSSDQTPDTQYF; cdr3_nt: TGTGCCAGCAGTTCAGACCAGACCCCAGATACGCAGTATTTT
j_call: TRBJ2-1; v_call: TRBV19; cdr3_length: 18; d_call: -; clone_size: -; cdr3_aa: CASSKGSRFLASYNEQFF; cdr3_nt: TGTGCCAGTAGTAAGGGCAGCCGATTTCTAGCGAGCTACAATGAGCAGTTCTTC
j_call: TRBJ1-1; v_call: TRBV20-1; cdr3_length: 12; d_call: TRBD1; clone_size: -; cdr3_aa: CSVTDRGTEAFF; cdr3_nt: TGCAGTGTTACGGACAGGGGAACTGAAGCTTTCTTT
j_call: TRBJ1-1; v_call: TRBV5-1; cdr3_length: 14; d_call: -; clone_size: few; cdr3_aa: CASRVGSGNTEAFF; cdr3_nt: TGCGCCAGCAGGGTTGGGTCCGGGAACACTGAAGCTTTCTTT
j_call: TRBJ2-3; v_call: TRBV7-2; cdr3_length: 15; d_call: -; clone_size: many; cdr3_aa: CASRKGDLSTDTQYF; cdr3_nt: TGTGCCAGCAGGAAGGGGGACCTTAGCACAGATACGCAGTATTTT
j_call: TRBJ1-2; v_call: TRBV11-2; cdr3_length: 16; d_call: -; clone_size: -; cdr3_aa: CASSFSRTRINYGYTF; cdr3_nt: TGTGCCAGCAGCTTTTCCCGCACAAGGATTAACTATGGCTACACCTTC
j_call: TRBJ2-7; v_call: TRBV28; cdr3_length: 14; d_call: -; clone_size: many; cdr3_aa: CASNRPGSTAEQYF; cdr3_nt: TGTGCCAGCAATAGGCCAGGGAGTACTGCTGAGCAGTACTTC
j_call: TRBJ2-1; v_call: TRBV6-4; cdr3_length: 14; d_call: -; clone_size: few; cdr3_aa: CASSPETTYNEQFF; cdr3_nt: TGTGCCAGCAGTCCCGAGACTACATACAATGAGCAGTTCTTC
j_call: TRBJ1-5; v_call: TRBV15; cdr3_length: 15; d_call: TRBD1; clone_size: -; cdr3_aa: CATSGGQGYNQPQHF; cdr3_nt: TGTGCCACCAGCGGGGGACAGGGGTACAATCAGCCCCAGCATTTT
j_call: TRBJ2-7; v_call: TRBV6-2/TRBV6-3; cdr3_length: 14; d_call: -; clone_size: -; cdr3_aa: CASMMVGRVGEQYF; cdr3_nt: TGTGCCAGCATGATGGTGGGAAGAGTCGGCGAGCAGTACTTC
j_call: TRBJ2-7; v_call: TRBV5-1; cdr3_length: 19; d_call: -; clone_size: -; cdr3_aa: CASSFGSPTTNRASYEQYF; cdr3_nt: TGCGCCAGCAGCTTTGGATCACCAACGACTAACCGGGCCTCCTACGAGCAGTACTTC
j_call: TRBJ2-3; v_call: TRBV7-9; cdr3_length: 17; d_call: TRBD2; clone_size: -; cdr3_aa: CASSLEVAGGPGDTQYF; cdr3_nt: TGTGCCAGCAGCTTAGAGGTTGCGGGAGGGCCTGGAGATACGCAGTATTTT
j_call: TRBJ1-6; v_call: TRBV20-1; cdr3_length: 15; d_call: -; clone_size: -; cdr3_aa: CSARMGAGPNSPLHF; cdr3_nt: TGCAGTGCTAGAATGGGGGCCGGCCCTAATTCACCCCTCCACTTT
j_call: TRBJ2-7; v_call: TRBV27; cdr3_length: 15; d_call: TRBD2; clone_size: -; cdr3_aa: CASSRASGGLNEQYF; cdr3_nt: TGTGCCAGCAGCCGGGCTAGCGGGGGTCTCAACGAGCAGTACTTC
j_call: TRBJ2-2; v_call: TRBV5-4; cdr3_length: 16; d_call: TRBD2; clone_size: few; cdr3_aa: CASSLERGGRTGELFF; cdr3_nt: TGTGCCAGCAGCTTAGAGCGGGGGGGCCGCACCGGGGAGCTGTTTTTT
j_call: TRBJ1-1; v_call: TRBV7-2; cdr3_length: 14; d_call: -; clone_size: many; cdr3_aa: CASSFRTMNTEAFF; cdr3_nt: TGTGCCAGCAGCTTCCGGACGATGAACACTGAAGCTTTCTTT
j_call: TRBJ1-1; v_call: TRBV4-1; cdr3_length: 14; d_call: -; clone_size: -; cdr3_aa: CASSQDWGGTEAFF; cdr3_nt: TGTGCCAGCAGCCAAGACTGGGGTGGGACTGAAGCTTTCTTT
j_call: TRBJ2-7; v_call: TRBV20-1; cdr3_length: 14; d_call: TRBD2; clone_size: few; cdr3_aa: CSARGLAGAAEQYF; cdr3_nt: TGCAGTGCGCGCGGACTAGCGGGAGCGGCCGAGCAGTACTTC
j_call: TRBJ2-2; v_call: TRBV28; cdr3_length: 14; d_call: -; clone_size: few; cdr3_aa: CASSLLMNTGELFF; cdr3_nt: TGTGCCAGCAGTTTATTGATGAACACCGGGGAGCTGTTTTTT
j_call: TRBJ2-1; v_call: TRBV7-8; cdr3_length: 15; d_call: TRBD1; clone_size: -; cdr3_aa: CASSRGRDRRNEQFF; cdr3_nt: TGTGCCAGCAGCCGAGGCCGGGACAGAAGGAATGAGCAGTTCTTC
j_call: TRBJ1-5; v_call: TRBV6-1; cdr3_length: 16; d_call: -; clone_size: -; cdr3_aa: CASSSVSFGGNQPQHF; cdr3_nt: TGTGCCAGCAGTTCCGTATCTTTCGGGGGAAACCAGCCCCAGCATTTT
j_call: TRBJ2-1; v_call: TRBV28; cdr3_length: 16; d_call: TRBD2; clone_size: few; cdr3_aa: CASSSPSGSSYNEQFF; cdr3_nt: TGTGCCAGCAGCTCCCCTAGCGGGAGCTCCTACAATGAGCAGTTCTTC
j_call: TRBJ2-7; v_call: TRBV7-3; cdr3_length: 16; d_call: -; clone_size: many; cdr3_aa: CASSPLTGARAYEQYF; cdr3_nt: TGTGCCAGCAGTCCACTTACGGGGGCACGGGCCTACGAGCAGTACTTC
j_call: TRBJ1-2; v_call: TRBV7-2; cdr3_length: 14; d_call: -; clone_size: many; cdr3_aa: CASTLLPGEDGYTF; cdr3_nt: TGTGCCAGCACCCTACTGCCAGGAGAGGATGGCTACACCTTC
j_call: TRBJ2-7; v_call: TRBV27; cdr3_length: 13; d_call: -; clone_size: -; cdr3_aa: CASRRDGNYEQYF; cdr3_nt: TGTGCCAGCAGACGGGACGGTAACTACGAGCAGTACTTC
j_call: TRBJ2-6; v_call: TRBV4-3; cdr3_length: 18; d_call: TRBD1; clone_size: -; cdr3_aa: CASSQAPVGGAGANVLTF; cdr3_nt: TGCGCCAGCAGCCAAGCCCCCGTAGGGGGCGCCGGGGCCAACGTCCTGACTTTC
j_call: TRBJ1-3; v_call: TRBV20-1; cdr3_length: 15; d_call: -; clone_size: -; cdr3_aa: CSARDTRPPGNTIYF; cdr3_nt: TGCAGTGCTAGAGATACGCGGCCACCGGGAAACACCATATATTTT
j_call: TRBJ1-5; v_call: TRBV5-1; cdr3_length: 14; d_call: TRBD1; clone_size: -; cdr3_aa: CASSLGTGEQPQHF; cdr3_nt: TGCGCCAGCAGCCTCGGGACAGGGGAGCAGCCCCAGCATTTT